Listed below are T cell receptor beta chains from one sample, sequenced in a study of blood T cell repertoires in COVID-19. Measured with immunoSEQ multiplex PCR; TCRdb has only the in-frame clones, and not every one. This sample carries some 130,000 clones, about 87% of them seen once, and the ten largest clones take 2% to 2.5%. The sample taken for sequencing was peripheral blood. Every receptor here comes from a man aged 45-60 years with active COVID-19. CDR3s include the opening cysteine and the closing phenylalanine or tryptophan. The D gene is left open where the match is weak. Not every row has a clone size; where given, it reads once, few, many or a size class.

>TRBJ1-1|few|NA|TRBV29-1
TGCAGCGTGGCGGGAGGCGGCGAAGCTTTCTTT
CSVAGGGEAFF
>TRBJ2-1|few|NA|TRBV12-3/TRBV12-4
TGTGCCAGCAGCCACAGGAGGGGCGAGCAGTTCTTC
CASSHRRGEQFF
>TRBJ2-2|once|NA|TRBV5-4
TGTGCCAGCAGCCGACAGAACACCGGGGAGCTGTTTTTT
CASSRQNTGELFF
>TRBJ1-6|NA|NA|TRBV3-1/TRBV3-2
TGTGCCAGCAGTATTAACCGACGGGGACTTTCACCCCTCCACTTT
CASSINRRGLSPLHF
>TRBJ1-1|NA|NA|TRBV12-3/TRBV12-4
TGTGCCAGCAGTTTTCAAGGGAGCACTGAAGCTTTCTTT
CASSFQGSTEAFF
>TRBJ2-3|NA|TRBD2|TRBV7-6
TGTGCCAGCAGCCAGGGTGGGACTAGCGGGGGCACAGATACGCAGTATTTT
CASSQGGTSGGTDTQYF
>TRBJ1-2|many|NA|TRBV29-1
TGCAGCGCAGCAGGGGATGGCTACACCTTC
CSAAGDGYTF
>TRBJ2-2|NA|NA|TRBV7-7
TGTGCCAGCAGCTTTTCGGGTGTTGGGGAGCTGTTTTTT
CASSFSGVGELFF
>TRBJ2-1|NA|TRBD1|TRBV4-3
TGCGCCAGCAGCCGGAGTGATGGACAGGGAGATGAGCAGTTCTTC
CASSRSDGQGDEQFF
>TRBJ1-4|once|TRBD1|TRBV7-2
TGTGCCAGCAGCCCAAACAGGGGGCGAACTAATGAAAAACTGTTTTTT
CASSPNRGRTNEKLFF
>TRBJ1-5|NA|TRBD1|TRBV30
TGTGCCTGGAGTGGGGGACAGGGCCGGAATCAGCCCCAGCATTTT
CAWSGGQGRNQPQHF
>TRBJ1-2|NA|NA|TRBV23-1
TGCGCCAGCAGTCAACCTGACAGATACTATGGCTACACCTTC
CASSQPDRYYGYTF
>TRBJ1-1|NA|NA|TRBV7-2
TGTGCCAGCAGCATAGAGCGGAGGTTGAACACTGAAGCTTTCTTT
CASSIERRLNTEAFF
>TRBJ2-1|NA|TRBD2|TRBV4-3
TGCGCCAGCAGCCAAGTGGCTAGCGGGGGCCTGGCGTTCTTC
CASSQVASGGLAFF
>TRBJ2-3|NA|TRBD2|TRBV10-3
TGTGCCATCAGGCTAACTAGCGGGGGGCCTGATACGCAGTATTTT
CAIRLTSGGPDTQYF
>TRBJ1-5|once|TRBD1|TRBV6-6
TGTGCCAGCAGAGAGACAGGGATTCATCAGCCCCAGCATTTT
CASRETGIHQPQHF
>TRBJ1-5|NA|NA|TRBV9
TGTGCCAGCGCGCGGAACCCCAATCAGCCCCAGCATTTT
CASARNPNQPQHF
>TRBJ1-1|NA|TRBD1|TRBV5-1
TGCGCCAGCAGCGCCGACAGGGGGACCACTGAAGCTTTCTTT
CASSADRGTTEAFF
>TRBJ1-5|NA|TRBD1|TRBV11-2
TGTGCCAGCAGCTTAGGGGACAGTAGAAATCAGCCCCAGCATTTT
CASSLGDSRNQPQHF
>TRBJ2-7|NA|NA|TRBV2
TGTGCCAGCAGTGAGTACTACGAGCAGTACTTC
CASSEYYEQYF
>TRBJ1-4|NA|TRBD1|TRBV30
TGTGCCTGGAGCCGGCCACTGGGGACAGGAAGTCTGTTTTTT
CAWSRPLGTGSLFF
>TRBJ1-1|NA|TRBD1|TRBV3-1/TRBV3-2
TGTGCCAGCAGCCAAGGGACAGGGCTCCCTGAAGCTTTCTTT
CASSQGTGLPEAFF
>TRBJ2-3|NA|NA|TRBV6-5
TGTGCCAGCAGTTCCGGGGGAATGGTTTTCACAGATACGCAGTATTTT
CASSSGGMVFTDTQYF
>TRBJ2-3|NA|TRBD2|TRBV3-1/TRBV3-2
TGTGCCAGCAGCCAACCGGGGGGGCAAGATACGCAGTATTTT
CASSQPGGQDTQYF
>TRBJ2-1|NA|NA|TRBV27
TGTGCCAGCAGTTTAGAAGGGGGCTCCTACAATGAGCAGTTCTTC
CASSLEGGSYNEQFF
>TRBJ2-1|NA|NA|TRBV9
TGTGCCAGCAGCGTAGGTACAGGGTACAATGAGCAGTTCTTC
CASSVGTGYNEQFF
>TRBJ2-3|NA|NA|TRBV7-8
TGTGCCAGCAGCTCAACAGGGAAGAGCACAGATACGCAGTATTTT
CASSSTGKSTDTQYF
>TRBJ2-7|NA|NA|TRBV6-2/TRBV6-3
TGTGCCAGCAGTTTAGCGTACCCCGAGCAGTACTTC
CASSLAYPEQYF
>TRBJ2-5|NA|TRBD2|TRBV27
TGTGCCAGCAGTTCCCTATCACTAGCGGAAGAGACCCAGTACTTC
CASSSLSLAEETQYF
>TRBJ2-3|NA|NA|TRBV3-1/TRBV3-2
TGTGCCAGCAGCCAAGAACAGGGCATGGGAGCAGATACGCAGTATTTT
CASSQEQGMGADTQYF
>TRBJ2-1|NA|NA|TRBV5-4
TGTGCCAGCAGATCCGGGGGTAAAAGCTCCTACAATGAGCAGTTCTTC
CASRSGGKSSYNEQFF
>TRBJ2-1|NA|NA|TRBV5-1
TGCGCCAGCAGCAGTGGGGGGGCTGACCTCTCCTACAATGAGCAGTTCTTC
CASSSGGADLSYNEQFF
>TRBJ2-3|NA|TRBD2|TRBV6-5
TGTGCCAGCCGATCCGGGACTAGCTTAGATACGCAGTATTTT
CASRSGTSLDTQYF
>TRBJ1-5|NA|TRBD1|TRBV4-1
TGCGCCAGCAGCCAAGCAGGGGGCCGCGGCAATCAGCCCCAGCATTTT
CASSQAGGRGNQPQHF
>TRBJ1-6|NA|TRBD1|TRBV6-5
TGTGCCAGCAGGTACAGGGGGAACAATTCACCCCTCCACTTT
CASRYRGNNSPLHF
>TRBJ2-1|few|TRBD1|TRBV19
TGTGCCAGTACCCCTGGGGGACAGGGATACAATGAGCAGTTCTTC
CASTPGGQGYNEQFF
>TRBJ2-3|NA|TRBD2|TRBV30
TGTGCCTGGGGTCACCGGGGGGGCGGGGCAGATACGCAGTATTTT
CAWGHRGGGADTQYF
>TRBJ2-1|NA|TRBD2|TRBV9
TGTGCCAGCAGCGTAGGGCGGGGGGCCTACAATGAGCAGTTCTTC
CASSVGRGAYNEQFF
>TRBJ2-2|once|TRBD1|TRBV6-5
TGTGCCAGCAGTTACTCCGGGACAGGGGTTTACGGGGAGCTGTTTTTT
CASSYSGTGVYGELFF
>TRBJ1-5|NA|NA|TRBV13
TGTGCCAGCAGCTTGTACAGGGCCAGCAATCAGCCCCAGCATTTT
CASSLYRASNQPQHF
>TRBJ2-7|NA|NA|TRBV4-1
TGCGCCAGCAGCCAAACACGGGGGACCACCTACGAGCAGTACTTC
CASSQTRGTTYEQYF
>TRBJ2-1|few|NA|TRBV5-1
TGCGCCAGCAGCGCGGGACAGTCCTACAATGAGCAGTTCTTC
CASSAGQSYNEQFF
>TRBJ1-3|NA|NA|TRBV6-5
TGTGCCAGCACCGGGGGGGGGACGGGAAACACCATATATTTT
CASTGGGTGNTIYF
>TRBJ2-1|NA|TRBD1|TRBV7-9
TGTGCCAGCAGCTTAGCTCAGGGGGCCTACAATGAGCAGTTCTTC
CASSLAQGAYNEQFF
>TRBJ1-2|NA|TRBD1|TRBV28
TGTGCCAGCAGGGAGGGACAGATGAGTGGCTACACCTTC
CASREGQMSGYTF
>TRBJ1-5|NA|NA|TRBV6-6
TGTGCCAGCAGTTCTGGGGTGGCAGGGGCAAATCAGCCCCAGCATTTT
CASSSGVAGANQPQHF
>TRBJ1-5|many|NA|TRBV4-1
TGCGCCAGCAGCAATGCTTTGAGCTATAATCAGCCCCAGCATTTT
CASSNALSYNQPQHF